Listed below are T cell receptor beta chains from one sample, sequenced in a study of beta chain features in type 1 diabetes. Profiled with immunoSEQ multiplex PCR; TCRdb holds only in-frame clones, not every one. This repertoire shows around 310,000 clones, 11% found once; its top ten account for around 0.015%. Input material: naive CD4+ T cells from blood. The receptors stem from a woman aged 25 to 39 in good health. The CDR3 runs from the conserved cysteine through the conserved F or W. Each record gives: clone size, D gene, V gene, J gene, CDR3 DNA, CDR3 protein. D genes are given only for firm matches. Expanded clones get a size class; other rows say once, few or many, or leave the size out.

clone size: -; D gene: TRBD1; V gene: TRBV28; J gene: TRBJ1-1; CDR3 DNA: TGTGCCGGGAGGACAGGGACGAACACTGAAGCTTTCTTT; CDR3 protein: CAGRTGTNTEAFF
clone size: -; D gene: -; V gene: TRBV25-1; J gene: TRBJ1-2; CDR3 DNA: TGTGCCAGCAGTGATGACAGATCCTATGGCTACACCTTC; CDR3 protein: CASSDDRSYGYTF
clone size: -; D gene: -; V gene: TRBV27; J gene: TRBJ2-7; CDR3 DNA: TGTGCCAGCAGTAGTATGTCGGACTATTCATACGAGCAGTACTTC; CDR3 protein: CASSSMSDYSYEQYF
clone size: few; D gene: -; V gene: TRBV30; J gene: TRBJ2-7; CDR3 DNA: TGTGCCTGGAGTAGTGGAGGGAAGCAGTACTTC; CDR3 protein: CAWSSGGKQYF
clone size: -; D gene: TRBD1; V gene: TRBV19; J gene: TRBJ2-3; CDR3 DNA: TGTGCCAGTAGAAACAGGGGGCAATTAACAGATACGCAGTATTTT; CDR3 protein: CASRNRGQLTDTQYF
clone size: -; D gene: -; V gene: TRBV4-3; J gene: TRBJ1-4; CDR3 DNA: TGCGCCAGCAGCCAAGACGGACGGGGGGGAAATGAAAAACTGTTTTTT; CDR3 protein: CASSQDGRGGNEKLFF
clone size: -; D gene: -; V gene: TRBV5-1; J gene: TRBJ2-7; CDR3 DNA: TGCGCCAGCAGCATCCAAGAAAGCTCGGACGAGCAGTACTTC; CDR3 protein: CASSIQESSDEQYF
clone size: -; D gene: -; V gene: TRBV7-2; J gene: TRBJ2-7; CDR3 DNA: TGTGCCAGCAGCTTAGGCCACAGTACCTACGAGCAGTACTTC; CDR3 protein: CASSLGHSTYEQYF
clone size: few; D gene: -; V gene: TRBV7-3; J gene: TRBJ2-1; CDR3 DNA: TGTGCCAGCAGCTCCTCAGTCGACAATGAGCAGTTCTTC; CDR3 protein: CASSSSVDNEQFF
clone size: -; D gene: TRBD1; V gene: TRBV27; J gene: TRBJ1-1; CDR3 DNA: TGTGCCAGCAGTCGGGACAGGGGCGGAACTGAAGCTTTCTTT; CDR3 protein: CASSRDRGGTEAFF
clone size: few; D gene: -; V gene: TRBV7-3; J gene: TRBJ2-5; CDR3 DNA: TGTGCCAGCAGCGCCTTTGGCGCGGGGGAGACCCAGTACTTC; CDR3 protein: CASSAFGAGETQYF
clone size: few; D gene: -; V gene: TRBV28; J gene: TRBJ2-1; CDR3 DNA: TGTGCCAGCAGTTTATGGACGGGAGTGTCCTACAATGAGCAGTTCTTC; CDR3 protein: CASSLWTGVSYNEQFF
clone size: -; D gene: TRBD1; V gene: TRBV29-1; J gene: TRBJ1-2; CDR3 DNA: TGCAGCGTCAACCTCCGGGACAGGGTTACAAACTATGGCTACACCTTC; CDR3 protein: CSVNLRDRVTNYGYTF
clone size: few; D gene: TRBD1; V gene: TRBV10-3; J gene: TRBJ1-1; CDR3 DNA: TGTGCCATCAGCGATACTACTACAGGGGGAGGCACTGAAGCTTTCTTT; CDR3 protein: CAISDTTTGGGTEAFF
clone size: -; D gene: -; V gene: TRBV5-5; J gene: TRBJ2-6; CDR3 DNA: TGTGCCAGCCTCAGGATCCCCTCTGGGGCCAACGTCCTGACTTTC; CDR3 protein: CASLRIPSGANVLTF
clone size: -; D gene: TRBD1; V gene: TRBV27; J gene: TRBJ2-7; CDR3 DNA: TGTGCCAGCAGTTCCCTTCGGGACAGTCGGGTAGGCTACGAGCAGTACTTC; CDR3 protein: CASSSLRDSRVGYEQYF
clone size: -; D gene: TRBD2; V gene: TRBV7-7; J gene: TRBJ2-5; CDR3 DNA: TGTGCTAGCAGCACACTAGCGGGAGTCCAAGAGACCCAGTACTTC; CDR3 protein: CASSTLAGVQETQYF
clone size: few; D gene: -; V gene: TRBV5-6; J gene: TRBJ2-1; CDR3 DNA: TGTGCCAGCAGCACGGCCTCGGGACTCGTCTACAATGAGCAGTTCTTC; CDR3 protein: CASSTASGLVYNEQFF
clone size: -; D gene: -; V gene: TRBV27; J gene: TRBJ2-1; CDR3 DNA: TGTGCCAGCAGTTGGCTAGTCACCTACAATGAGCAGTTCTTC; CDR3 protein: CASSWLVTYNEQFF
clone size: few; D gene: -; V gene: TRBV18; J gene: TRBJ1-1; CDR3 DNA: TGTGCCAGCTCACCACGGCCAGAAGAAGCTTTCTTT; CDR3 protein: CASSPRPEEAFF
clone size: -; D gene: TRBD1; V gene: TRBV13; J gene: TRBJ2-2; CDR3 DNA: TGTGCCAGCAGAGCAGGGGGCGAAACCGGGGAGCTGTTTTTT; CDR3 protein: CASRAGGETGELFF
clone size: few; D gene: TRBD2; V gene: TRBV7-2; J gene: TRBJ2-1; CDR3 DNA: TGTGCCAGCAGCTTATTCGGGCTAGCGGGAGGGCTCTTC; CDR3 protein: CASSLFGLAGGLF
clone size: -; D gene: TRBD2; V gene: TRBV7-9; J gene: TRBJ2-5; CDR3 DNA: TGTGCCAGCAGCCCGACTAGCGGCCAAGAGACCCAGTACTTC; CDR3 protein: CASSPTSGQETQYF
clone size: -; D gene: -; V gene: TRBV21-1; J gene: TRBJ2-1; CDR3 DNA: TGTGCCAGCAGCAAAGAGGGCAGGGGGCACTCCTACAATGAGCAGTTCTTC; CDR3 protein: CASSKEGRGHSYNEQFF
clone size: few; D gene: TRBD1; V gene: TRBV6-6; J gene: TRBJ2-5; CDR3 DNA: TGTGCCAGCAGTTTACGGCACAGGGGCGGGGAGACCCAGTACTTC; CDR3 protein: CASSLRHRGGETQYF
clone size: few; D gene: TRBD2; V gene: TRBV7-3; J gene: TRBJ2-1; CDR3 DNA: TGTGCCAGCAGGCTCCACCCCCGAGCGGGAACCATCAATGAGCAGTTCTTC; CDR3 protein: CASRLHPRAGTINEQFF
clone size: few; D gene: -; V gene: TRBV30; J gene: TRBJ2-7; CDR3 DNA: TGTGCCTGGAGTGTTCAAGGGGGAGCCTACGAGCAGTACTTC; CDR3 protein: CAWSVQGGAYEQYF
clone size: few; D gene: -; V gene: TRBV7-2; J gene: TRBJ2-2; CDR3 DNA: TGTGCCAGCAGCTTCATCGGGATGATGAACACCGGGGAGCTGTTTTTT; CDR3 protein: CASSFIGMMNTGELFF
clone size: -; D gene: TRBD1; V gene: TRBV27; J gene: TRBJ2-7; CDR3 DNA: TGTGCCAGCAGGAGAGAGGACAGGGGTTACGAGCAGTACTTC; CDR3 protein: CASRREDRGYEQYF
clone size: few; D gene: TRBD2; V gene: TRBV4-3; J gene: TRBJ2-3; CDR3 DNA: TGCGCCAGCAGAGCGGGCACGGGAGGGCCAAATACGCAGTATTTT; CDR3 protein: CASRAGTGGPNTQYF
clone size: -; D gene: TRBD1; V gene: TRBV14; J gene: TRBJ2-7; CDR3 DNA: TGTGCCAGCAGCGCGCCGGGACAGGACTACGAGCAGTACTTC; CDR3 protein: CASSAPGQDYEQYF
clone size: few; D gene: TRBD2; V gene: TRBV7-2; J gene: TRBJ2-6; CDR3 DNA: TGTGCCAGCAGGGGACTAGAGGGACGGGGATCTGGGGCCAACGTCCTGACTTTC; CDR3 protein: CASRGLEGRGSGANVLTF
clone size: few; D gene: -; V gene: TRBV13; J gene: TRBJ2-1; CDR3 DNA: TGTGCCAGCAGCACCCTAAGGAGGGAGGTATACAATGAGCAGTTCTTC; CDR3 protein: CASSTLRREVYNEQFF
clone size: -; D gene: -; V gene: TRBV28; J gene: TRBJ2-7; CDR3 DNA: TGTGCCAGCAAACGACAGCACTACGAGCAGTACTTC; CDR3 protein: CASKRQHYEQYF
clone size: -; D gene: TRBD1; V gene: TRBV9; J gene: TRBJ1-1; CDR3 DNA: TGTGCCAGCAGCGCGGGGACAGGGGGGACCACTGAAGCTTTCTTT; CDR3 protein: CASSAGTGGTTEAFF
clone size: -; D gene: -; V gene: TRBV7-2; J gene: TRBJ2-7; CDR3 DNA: TGTGCCAGCAGCCCTATTCGGGGGACCAACTCCTACGAGCAGTACTTC; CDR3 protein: CASSPIRGTNSYEQYF
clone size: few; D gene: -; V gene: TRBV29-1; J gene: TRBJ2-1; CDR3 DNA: TGCAGCGTTGAACGGGACTTAATTGGCAATGAGCAGTTCTTC; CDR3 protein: CSVERDLIGNEQFF
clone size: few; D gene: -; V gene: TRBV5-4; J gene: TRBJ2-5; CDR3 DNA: TGTGCCAGCAGCTATGGAGGGGAGACCCAGTACTTC; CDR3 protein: CASSYGGETQYF
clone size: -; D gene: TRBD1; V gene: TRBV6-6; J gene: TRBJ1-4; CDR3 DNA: TGTGCCAGCAGTTCGGACAGGGATGGTGAAAAACTGTTTTTT; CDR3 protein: CASSSDRDGEKLFF
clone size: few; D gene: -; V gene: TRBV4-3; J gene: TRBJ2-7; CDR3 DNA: TGCGCCAGCAGCCAATACCGGGGCTACGAGCAGTACTTC; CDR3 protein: CASSQYRGYEQYF
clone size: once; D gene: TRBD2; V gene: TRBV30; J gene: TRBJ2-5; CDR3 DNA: TGTGCCTGGAAAGCGGGAGCAGAGACCCAGTACTTC; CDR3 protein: CAWKAGAETQYF
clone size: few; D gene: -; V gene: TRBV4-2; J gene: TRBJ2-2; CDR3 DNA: TGTGCCAGCAGCCAAGAGTCTAGCGCGAACACCGGGGAGCTGTTTTTT; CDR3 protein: CASSQESSANTGELFF
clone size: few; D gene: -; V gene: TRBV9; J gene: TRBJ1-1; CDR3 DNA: TGTGCCAGCAGCGTAGCTGGGGCTCCGAACACTGAAGCTTTCTTT; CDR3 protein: CASSVAGAPNTEAFF
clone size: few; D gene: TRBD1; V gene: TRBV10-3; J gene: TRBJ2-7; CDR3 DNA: TGTGCCATCAGCGCCGGGACAGGGGGCGACGAGCAGTACTTC; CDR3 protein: CAISAGTGGDEQYF
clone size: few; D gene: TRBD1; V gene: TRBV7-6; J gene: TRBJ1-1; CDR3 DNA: TGTGCCAGCAGCACAGGGGGTGCAAACACTGAAGCTTTCTTT; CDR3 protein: CASSTGGANTEAFF
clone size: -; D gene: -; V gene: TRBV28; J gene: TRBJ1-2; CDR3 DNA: TGTGCCAGCCGAGCCAGGTTGAACTATGGCTACACCTTC; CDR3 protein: CASRARLNYGYTF
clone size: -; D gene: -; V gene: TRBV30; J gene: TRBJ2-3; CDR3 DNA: TGTGCCTGGAGACAGGGCGGGAGCTTGGATACGCAGTATTTT; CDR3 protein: CAWRQGGSLDTQYF
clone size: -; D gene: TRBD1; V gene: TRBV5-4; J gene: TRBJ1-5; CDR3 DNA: TGTGCCAGCAGTTGGGGGACAGGGGCCCTAAACAATCAGCCCCAGCATTTT; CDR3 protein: CASSWGTGALNNQPQHF
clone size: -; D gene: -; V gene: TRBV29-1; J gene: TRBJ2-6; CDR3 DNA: TGCAGCGTTAACAGGGCTGGGGCCAACGTCCTGACTTTC; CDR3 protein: CSVNRAGANVLTF